A selection of T cell receptor beta chains follows, all from one sample in a study of blood T cell repertoires in COVID-19. Generated by immunoSEQ multiplex PCR, the TCRdb table keeps only in-frame clones and is missing some. Here the sample spans around 200,000 clones, 75% to 90% being singletons. Specimen: peripheral blood. Receptors originate from a woman aged 40 to 49 with COVID-19, enrolled during active disease. Each CDR3 is given with its conserved first and last residue. A D gene is named only where the DNA matches it firmly. The size entry is marked missing in some rows and otherwise reads once, few, many or a size class.

D gene,J gene,CDR3 length,V gene,clone size,CDR3 protein,CDR3 DNA
NA,TRBJ1-1,12,TRBV28,few,CASHQINTEAFF,TGTGCCAGCCATCAAATCAACACTGAAGCTTTCTTT
NA,TRBJ1-2,13,TRBV6-5,NA,CASSANSGRGYTF,TGTGCCAGCAGCGCGAATTCAGGGCGGGGCTACACCTTC
NA,TRBJ2-2,14,TRBV12-5,NA,CASGLEGHTGELFF,TGTGCTAGTGGTTTGGAGGGGCACACCGGGGAGCTGTTTTTT
NA,TRBJ1-5,14,TRBV3-1/TRBV3-2,once,CASSQEGHDQPQHF,TGTGCCAGCAGCCAAGAGGGGCACGATCAGCCCCAGCATTTT
NA,TRBJ2-5,11,TRBV20-1,NA,CSAGQQETQYF,TGCAGTGCTGGGCAGCAAGAGACCCAGTACTTC
TRBD1,TRBJ1-5,13,TRBV2,NA,CASKGQGLEPQHF,TGTGCCAGCAAGGGACAGGGGTTAGAGCCCCAGCATTTT
NA,TRBJ1-1,14,TRBV7-9,NA,CASSWGQRGTEAFF,TGTGCCAGCAGCTGGGGGCAAAGGGGGACTGAAGCTTTCTTT
NA,TRBJ1-1,15,TRBV24-1,NA,CATSDSTTGNTEAFF,TGTGCCACCAGTGACAGTACGACAGGAAACACTGAAGCTTTCTTT
NA,TRBJ2-7,12,TRBV3-1/TRBV3-2,NA,CASSQERHEQYF,TGTGCCAGCAGCCAAGAGAGGCACGAGCAGTACTTC
NA,TRBJ1-1,16,TRBV9,NA,CASSVATAGGHTEAFF,TGTGCCAGCAGCGTAGCTACGGCCGGGGGACACACTGAAGCTTTCTTT
TRBD1,TRBJ2-7,14,TRBV11-3,NA,CASSAGDRGYEQYF,TGTGCCAGCAGCGCCGGGGACAGGGGCTACGAGCAGTACTTC
NA,TRBJ2-5,15,TRBV25-1,NA,CASSLGGRTKETQYF,TGTGCCAGCAGTCTCGGGGGGCGCACCAAAGAGACCCAGTACTTC
NA,TRBJ1-5,16,TRBV7-9,NA,CASSPYSLNRVQPQHF,TGTGCCAGCAGCCCATACTCATTGAACAGGGTTCAGCCCCAGCATTTT
NA,TRBJ1-2,11,TRBV24-1,NA,CATGEFYGYTF,TGTGCCACCGGGGAGTTCTATGGCTACACCTTC